Shown below are 15 T cell receptor beta chains from a single sample sequenced in a study of T cells after yellow fever vaccination. Each CDR3 protein is one row after TCRdb ran MiXCR on the 5' RACE reads. The sample has hundreds of thousands of distinct CDR3 sequences, 9% to 15% seen once; the top ten hold 15%. This specimen consisted of PBMCs, obtained on the day of the yellow fever booster vaccination. These receptors all stem from a man aged 25 to 40 who received the YFV17D yellow fever vaccine.

Comments on this clonotype: The junction departs from germline at one end; a sequencing error may be responsible. This chain joins TRBV3-1 and TRBJ2-7, with 9 positions matching TRBD2. CDR1 and CDR2 from the germline V gene are LGHDT and YNNKEL (reference sequence). The CDR3 totals 13 residues. CDR3 in amino acids: CASSHIPTSGKIF. The CDR3 bases are TGTGCCAGCAGCCATATCCCGACTAGCGGTAAGATCTTC.

This clonotype was recorded at least ten times. This chain connects TRBV14 to TRBJ2-1; D gene ambiguous. CDR1 is SGHDN, CDR2 FVKESK, per germline. The CDR3 is made up of 12 amino acids. The V and J ends lost 4 bases and 7 bases respectively, with 8 bases between them. The CDR3 nucleotides read TGTGCCAGCAGCCCGGGCTGGAATGAGCAGTTCTTC. It specifies CASSPGWNEQFF.

This clonotype was seen at least ten times. The V gene is TRBV5-1, the J gene TRBJ2-7; TRBD2 is a possible D gene (5 bases). V gave up 4 bases and J gave up 0 bases, with 11 bases separating them. Germline V gene data show CDR1 as SGHRS and CDR2 as YFSETQ. The CDR3 runs 14 residues. CDR3 sequence (DNA): TGCGCCAGCAGCCCCGGGATTCCCTCCTACGAGCAGTACTTC. Its protein product is CASSPGIPSYEQYF.

This clonotype occurred a few times. This chain connects TRBV7-2 to TRBJ2-5, with D maybe TRBD1 (6 bases). Trimming took off 5 bases at V and 6 bases at J, with 13 bases between the two ends. Germline assignment: CDR1 SGHTA and CDR2 FQGNSA. The CDR3 runs 13 residues. CDR3 sequence reads: CASSIRQEQTQYF. The CDR3 DNA is TGTGCCAGCAGCATACGACAGGAACAGACCCAGTACTTC.

This clonotype was counted many times. The chain uses TRBV5-1 and TRBJ2-1, with D uncertain. This CDR3 is 13 amino acids long. CDR1 is SGHRS and CDR2 is YFSETQ in the germline V gene. The V and J ends lost 5 bases and 7 bases respectively, with 13 bases between them. The CDR3 region has the DNA TGCGCCAGCAGATATGCTTCCCCTAATGAGCAGTTCTTC. Its protein is CASRYASPNEQFF.

This chain uses TRBV7-2 with TRBJ2-5, with 9 bases matching TRBD2. Trimming removed 2 bases from V and 5 bases from J; junction bases left unmatched: 9. CDR3 length: 16 amino acids. Germline CDR1 reads SGHTA; CDR2 reads FQGNSA. CDR3 in amino acids: CASSLLAGSSGETQYF. CDR3 bases: TGTGCCAGCAGCTTACTAGCGGGGAGTTCCGGGGAGACCCAGTACTTC.

This clonotype has a count of ten or more. The V gene is TRBV7-2, the J gene TRBJ2-7; 9 nucleotides line up with TRBD1. The CDR3 is 15 residues long. V shed 0 bases, J shed 2 bases, and the junction held 2 bases outside the gene matches. Germline V gives CDR1 SGHTA, CDR2 FQGNSA. The CDR3 sequence: CASSLAGTGTYEQYF. CDR3 sequence (DNA): TGTGCCAGCAGCTTAGCGGGGACAGGGACCTACGAGCAGTACTTC.

This clonotype was detected only a few times. J is TRBJ2-7 and V is TRBV20-1; no firm D call. V was shortened by 6 bases and J by 2 bases, with 8 bases between the two germline ends. CDR1 is DFQATT and CDR2 is SNEGSKA in the germline V gene (reference sequence). This CDR3 is built from 11 residues. CDR3 nucleotides: TGCAGTGCCCCCCGGGCCTACGAGCAGTACTTC. Its translation: CSAPRAYEQYF.

V and J are TRBV20-1 and TRBJ2-1; 10 nucleotides agree with TRBD2. The CDR3 loop spans 17 amino acids. Germline V lookup: CDR1 DFQATT, CDR2 SNEGSKA (reference sequence). V dropped 4 bases and J dropped 4; count of bases not matched to a gene: 13. The CDR3 here is CSAKGRSGTSEYNEQFF. In nucleotides, the CDR3 is TGCAGTGCTAAAGGAAGATCCGGGACTAGCGAATACAATGAGCAGTTCTTC.

The chain combines TRBV20-1 with TRBJ2-7; TRBD2 might be the D (5 bases). V lost 3 bases, J lost 5 bases, and 8 bases lay in between. The CDR3 spans 11 residues. Germline CDR1 and CDR2: DFQATT and SNEGSKA (reference sequence). CDR3 protein: CSASRADEQYF. The DNA for the CDR3 is TGCAGTGCTAGTAGAGCGGACGAGCAGTACTTC.

This clonotype was counted between two and nine times. The gene calls are TRBV24-1 and TRBJ2-1, with TRBD2 matching over 11 bases. CDR1 is KGHDR, CDR2 SFDVKD, per germline. The CDR3 sequence is 17 residues long. With 4 bases clipped from V and 11 bases from J, the junction kept 15 bases outside the gene matches. DNA of the CDR3: TGTGCCACCAGTGAAACCAAAACCGGGACTAGCGGCGCCAAGCAGTTCTTC. Residues: CATSETKTGTSGAKQFF.

This clonotype was seen repeatedly, ten times or more. The chain has TRBV11-1 and TRBJ2-1; D perhaps matches TRBD2 (5 bases). V was trimmed by 1 base and J by 6 bases, leaving 16 bases between them. The CDR3 runs to 16 residues. Germline V gene data show CDR1 as SGHAT and CDR2 as FQDESV (reference sequence). CDR3 DNA sequence: TGTGCCAGCAGCTTAGTGGCGGCTAGCCGGGCCAATGAGCAGTTCTTC. Residues: CASSLVAASRANEQFF.

This sequence joins TRBV30 and TRBJ2-4, with D possibly matching TRBD2 (5 bases). This CDR3 is 15 amino acids long. The germline V and J ends were trimmed by 2 bases and 1 base, with 12 bases remaining between them. Germline values: CDR1 GTSNPN, CDR2 SVGIG (reference sequence). CDR3 region: CAWSWTGVAKNIQYF. CDR3 nucleotides: TGTGCCTGGAGTTGGACTGGGGTCGCCAAAAACATTCAGTACTTC.

This clonotype has more than one count but fewer than ten. The rearrangement joins TRBV3-1 to TRBJ2-3, with 15 bases aligning to TRBD2. Losses at the gene ends were 1 base for V and 5 bases for J; bases not matched to a gene: 13. This CDR3 spans 20 amino acids. CDR1 and CDR2 (germline): LGHDT, YNNKEL (reference sequence). In DNA form, the CDR3 reads TGTGCCAGCAGCCAAGTGTCGGGGACTAGCGGGAGGCTCGACCGAGATACGCAGTATTTT. This sequence encodes CASSQVSGTSGRLDRDTQYF.

The chain uses TRBV5-6 and TRBJ2-5, with D perhaps matching TRBD1 (5 bases). The CDR3 is 14 amino acids. Germline V gene data show CDR1 as SGHDT and CDR2 as YYEEEE. The V end was cut by 2 bases, the J end by 1 base, with 9 bases between. The CDR3 sequence is CASSFYQGQETQYF. The CDR3 coding sequence is TGTGCCAGCAGCTTTTACCAGGGCCAAGAGACCCAGTACTTC.